This is a list of T cell receptor beta chains from one sample in a study of shared clonotypes between healthy human individuals. Measured with immunoSEQ multiplex PCR; TCRdb has only the in-frame clones, and not every one. The data hold about 2.1 million clones, with around 93% observed a single time. The sample comprised naive CD8+ T cells from PBMCs. These receptor sequences come from a man between 18 and 35 years old in good health. Some clones in this sample may be carry-over from other donors' samples. The CDR3 runs from the conserved cysteine through the conserved F or W. D genes are given only for firm matches. Rows give clone size only sometimes, using once, few, many, or a class for an expanded clone.

>TRBJ2-5|TRBV2|NA|NA
CASSEIAGTVLGQSETQYF
TGTGCCAGCAGCGAGATAGCCGGGACCGTGTTGGGGCAGTCAGAGACCCAGTACTTC
>TRBJ2-3|TRBV28|NA|NA
CASSPWGMADTQYF
TGTGCCAGCAGCCCGTGGGGGATGGCAGATACGCAGTATTTT
>TRBJ2-1|TRBV6-1|TRBD1|NA
CASSERGREYPYNEQFF
TGTGCCAGCAGTGAAAGGGGGCGAGAGTACCCCTACAATGAGCAGTTCTTC
>TRBJ2-7|TRBV5-1|NA|NA
CASSLVGGLGSYEQYF
TGCGCCAGCAGCTTGGTCGGGGGTTTAGGCTCCTACGAGCAGTACTTC
>TRBJ1-2|TRBV30|NA|NA
CAWMKGKGGYTF
TGTGCCTGGATGAAGGGGAAGGGTGGCTACACCTTC
>TRBJ1-4|TRBV9|NA|NA
CASSPSGQVNEKLFF
TGTGCCAGCAGCCCCTCCGGACAAGTGAATGAAAAACTGTTTTTT
>TRBJ1-5|TRBV27|TRBD1|once
CASSIGPGTGLQPQHF
TGTGCCAGCAGTATAGGTCCCGGGACAGGGCTTCAGCCCCAGCATTTT
>TRBJ2-1|TRBV6-5|NA|NA
CASSLIRGEQFF
TGTGCCAGCAGTTTGATTCGGGGCGAGCAGTTCTTC
>TRBJ2-1|TRBV29-1|TRBD2|NA
CSVEAPTSALDYNEQFF
TGCAGCGTTGAAGCCCCCACTAGCGCCCTAGACTACAATGAGCAGTTCTTC
>TRBJ2-7|TRBV4-1|NA|NA
CASSQGAFSYEQYF
TGCGCCAGCAGCCAAGGGGCATTCTCCTACGAGCAGTACTTC
>TRBJ1-5|TRBV6-5|NA|NA
CASSYSKAQPQHF
TGTGCCAGCAGTTACTCGAAAGCTCAGCCCCAGCATTTT
>TRBJ2-5|TRBV12-5|NA|NA
CASGFSIWETQYF
TGTGCTAGTGGTTTCAGCATTTGGGAGACCCAGTACTTC
>TRBJ2-3|TRBV5-1|NA|NA
CASSNDLASGEAGTDTQYF
TGCGCCAGCAGTAATGATTTGGCTTCGGGGGAGGCTGGGACAGATACGCAGTATTTT
>TRBJ2-7|TRBV7-9|TRBD2|NA
CASSLTLTSAHEQYF
TGTGCCAGCAGCTTAACTCTTACTAGCGCCCACGAGCAGTACTTC
>TRBJ2-7|TRBV9|NA|NA
CASSVLPGSYEQYF
TGTGCCAGCAGCGTATTGCCCGGCTCCTACGAGCAGTACTTC
>TRBJ2-7|TRBV27|NA|NA
CASSLIPLYEQHF
TGTGCCAGCAGTCTAATACCGCTTTACGAGCAGCACTTC
>TRBJ1-5|TRBV28|TRBD1|NA
CASSMGQRGDYNQPQHF
TGTGCCAGCAGTATGGGACAGAGAGGTGATTACAATCAGCCCCAGCATTTT
>TRBJ2-7|TRBV6-5|NA|NA
CASSYSVVSSYEQYF
TGTGCCAGCAGTTACTCGGTCGTCAGTAGCTACGAGCAGTACTTC
>TRBJ2-1|TRBV4-2|NA|NA
CASSQGANEQFF
TGTGCCAGCAGCCAGGGTGCAAATGAGCAGTTCTTC
>TRBJ2-7|TRBV18|NA|NA
CASSPPGGAVYEQYF
TGTGCCAGCTCACCCCCCGGTGGAGCTGTCTACGAGCAGTACTTC